This T cell receptor beta chain emerged from a study of T cells after yellow fever vaccination. MiXCR, run by TCRdb on the 5' RACE reads, gives a single entry per CDR3 protein. The sample contains some 250,000 distinct CDR3 sequences, about 3.7% of which appear only once. This clonotype showed up many times. Germline V CDR1 and CDR2: SEHNR, FQNEAQ (reference sequence). V shed 5 bases and J shed 10 bases, with 17 bases lying between them. This CDR3 region has 13 residues. This clonotype originated in a man aged 18-30 years who received the YFV17D yellow fever vaccine. This chain joins TRBV7-9 and TRBJ1-1; TRBD1 is a possible D gene (5 bases). Sample: PBMCs, taken 15 days after the yellow fever booster vaccination. For the CDR3, the DNA is TGTGCCAGCAGCACCGGGACGATTACGAGAGCTTTCTTT. It specifies CASSTGTITRAFF.